The 32 T cell receptor beta chains given below trace back to one sample, sequenced in a study of glioma-infiltrating T cells. Using RNA template, CDR3s of TCR alpha and beta were amplified with iRepertoire arm-PCR. A single record per CDR3 protein comes from TCRdb applying MiXCR to the multiplex PCR reads. The repertoire holds approximately 130,000 distinct CDR3 sequences, around 25% seen once, with about 30% in the top ten. The sample taken for sequencing was glioma tissue, nonneoplastic brain tissue, or PBMCs (not recorded which). The receptor set was obtained from a human donor with low-grade glioma or glioblastoma, undergoing nonglioma brain surgery, or in good health (not recorded which).

The table lists this clonotype with many counts. V and J are TRBV6-1 and TRBJ1-2; D is unclear. The CDR3 runs 12 residues. Deletions cut 7 bases from V and 2 bases from J, with 8 bases between. Germline V gene sequence: CDR1 MNHNS, CDR2 SASEGT. Here the CDR3 reads CASKEANYGYTF. Here the CDR3 DNA reads TGTGCCAGCAAGGAAGCAAACTATGGCTACACCTTC.

This clonotype was counted a single time. This may stem from a read error, because a much larger clone lies one nucleotide away. This chain links TRBV27 with TRBJ2-1, with 9 bases aligning to TRBD2. After removal of 5 bases from V and 2 bases from J, the junction contained 13 bases not matched to a gene. Germline CDR1 MNHEY, CDR2 SMNVEV (reference sequence). The CDR3 length is 18 residues. CDR3 sequence reads: CASSPSGTSCPTYNEQFF. The DNA of the CDR3 is TGTGCCAGCAGTCCCTCCGGGACTAGCTGCCCAACCTACAATGAGCAGTTCTTC.

This chain links TRBV24-1 with TRBJ2-7; unclear D gene. Germline V lookup: CDR1 KGHDR, CDR2 SFDVKD. V shed 8 bases and J shed 5 bases, with 6 bases lying between them. The CDR3 has 10 residues. The CDR3 sequence is CATIADEQYV. As DNA, the CDR3 is TGTGCCACCATCGCGGACGAGCAGTACGTC.

The rearrangement links TRBV5-1 to TRBJ2-1; D may correspond to TRBD1 or TRBD2 (5 bases each). Trimming stripped 5 bases from V and 6 bases from J, with 9 bases between. This CDR3 is built from 12 residues. Per the germline V gene, CDR1 is SGHRS and CDR2 is YFSETQ. This CDR3 is CASRDGGNEQFF. The CDR3, as DNA: TGCGCCAGCAGGGATGGGGGCAATGAGCAGTTCTTC.

This clonotype appeared once. The chain carries TRBV18 and TRBJ1-2, with 8 bases identical to TRBD1. Trimming removed 4 bases from V and 4 bases from J; junction bases left unmatched: 14. The length of the CDR3 is 17 residues. CDR1 is KGHSH, CDR2 LQKENI, per germline. CDR3 DNA sequence: TGTGCCAGCTCACGTCCTACTGGGCAGGGGGCTGGCTATGGCTACACCTTC. It is translated as CASSRPTGQGAGYGYTF.

The chain carries TRBV12-3 or TRBV12-4 and TRBJ2-3; perhaps D is TRBD1 or TRBD2 (6 bases each). The CDR3 has 13 amino acids. V was shortened by 7 bases and J by 2 bases, with 10 bases between the two germline ends. CDR3 sequence (DNA): TGTGCCAGCACCCCGGGGGCCACAGATACGCAGTATTTT. This translates into CASTPGATDTQYF.

The chain joins TRBV5-4 to TRBJ1-2; D uncertain. Germline loops: CDR1 SGHNT, CDR2 YYREEE (reference sequence). The CDR3 contains 15 residues. Trimming left V 1 base short and J 5 bases short, with 15 bases between. The CDR3 is CASSLWKQTHYGYTF. CDR3 in DNA: TGTGCCAGCAGCTTGTGGAAGCAAACCCATTATGGCTACACCTTC.

This clonotype showed up many times. The J gene is TRBJ2-7, the V gene TRBV28; D possibly corresponds to TRBD1 (6 bases). The CDR3 loop spans 15 amino acids. The germline V gene encodes CDR1 MDHEN and CDR2 SYDVKM. The V and J ends lost 3 bases and 3 bases respectively, with 15 bases between them. The CDR3 loop reads CASSLGGQGSYEQYV. CDR3 coding DNA: TGTGCCAGCAGTTTGGGTGGGCAGGGGAGCTACGAGCAGTACGTC.

This chain joins TRBV6-6 and TRBJ2-7; D call uncertain. Germline CDR1 and CDR2: MNHNY and SVGAGI (reference sequence). V lost 0 bases to trimming and J lost 6 bases, with 12 bases between them. This CDR3 contains 14 residues. CDR3 bases: TGTGCCAGCAGTTACTCGAACGCCTCCCCCGAGCAGTACGTC. Translating gives CASSYSNASPEQYV.

This clonotype appeared a few times. This CDR3 is CATSDPTRNTEAFF. In DNA form, the CDR3 reads TGTGCCACCAGTGACCCAACAAGGAACACTGAAGCTTTCTTT. The chain couples TRBV24-1 to TRBJ1-1; D gene ambiguous. Germline V gene data show CDR1 as KGHDR and CDR2 as SFDVKD. V lost 4 bases and J lost 1, with 9 bases in between. CDR3 length: 14 residues.

This chain connects TRBV7-2 to TRBJ1-5, with D perhaps TRBD1 (6 bases). Germline values: CDR1 SGHTA, CDR2 FQGNSA. Between the trimmed V and J ends, which lost 4 bases and 1 base, there was a span of 14 bases. There are 16 residues in the CDR3. Written as DNA, the CDR3 is TGTGCCAGCAGCTACGACAGGACGCAAAGCAATCAGCCCCAGCATTTT. Amino acids: CASSYDRTQSNQPQHF.

In its sample, this clonotype was seen a few times. The rearrangement joins TRBV20-1 to TRBJ1-2; a possible D gene is TRBD1 (5 bases). The CDR3 sequence is 14 residues long. Germline V gene data show CDR1 as DFQATT and CDR2 as SNEGSKA (reference sequence). V was clipped by 7 bases and J by 2 bases, with 17 bases between them. CDR3 DNA: TGCAGTGTCTCGGGGGATAAGGGAAACTATGGCTACACCTTC. This sequence encodes CSVSGDKGNYGYTF.

The V and J genes are TRBV29-1 and TRBJ1-6; 7 bases line up with TRBD1. CDR1 is SQVTM, CDR2 ANQGSEA, per germline. The junction had 3 bases not matched to a gene; V was cut back by 4 bases and J by 6 bases. The CDR3 contains 13 residues. DNA for the CDR3: TGCAGCGTTGGACAGGGTAGTAATTCACCCCTCCACTTT. It is translated as CSVGQGSNSPLHF.

This clonotype was seen repeatedly, ten times or more. The chain joins TRBV27 to TRBJ2-6; D remains unclear. The CDR3 has 13 amino acids. V was cut by 5 bases and J by 0 bases, with 2 bases left in between. The germline gives CDR1 MNHEY, CDR2 SMNVEV (reference sequence). The CDR3 spells CASSASGANVLTF. The DNA of the CDR3 is TGTGCCAGCAGTGCCTCTGGGGCCAACGTCCTGACTTTC.

The chain employs TRBV7-3 and TRBJ2-7; D is possibly TRBD1 or TRBD2 (5 bases each). The CDR3 loop spans 14 amino acids. V gave up 6 bases and J gave up 2 bases, with 14 bases separating them. Per the germline V gene, CDR1 is SGHTA and CDR2 is FQGTGA. CDR3 sequence (DNA): TGTGCCAGCAGTCACGTGGGGGTCCCCTACGAGCAGTACGTC. Translated: CASSHVGVPYEQYV.

A few counts support this clonotype. At one end the junction does not follow the germline gene, possibly because of a read error. The rearrangement uses TRBV2 and TRBJ1-2; possibly TRBD1 for D (5 bases). Germline V gene lookup returns CDR1 SNHLY and CDR2 FYNNEI. The length of the CDR3 is 13 residues. CDR3 sequence reads: CASRGEAGQGYTF. CDR3 in DNA: TGTGCCAGCAGGGGGGAGGCAGGGCAAGGCTACACCTTT.

This clonotype was seen once. This CDR3 is missing its conserved last phenylalanine or tryptophan, likely due to a read error. The gene calls are TRBV10-3 and TRBJ2-5, with a possible D match to TRBD1 (5 bases). There are 15 residues in the CDR3. Trimming pared 7 bases from V and 0 bases from J, leaving 15 bases between. Germline-derived CDR1 and CDR2 are ENHRY and SYGVKD. CDR3 DNA: TGTGCCATCACCGAGTCGACAGCTGACCAAGAGACCCAGTACCTC. The encoded protein is CAITESTADQETQYL.

The chain uses TRBV4-1 and TRBJ2-2; D remains ambiguous. CDR1 MGHRA and CDR2 YSYEKL come from the germline V gene. The CDR3 covers 17 residues. V lost 0 bases and J lost 4, with 15 bases in between. CDR3 amino acids: CASSQEVTAIGTGELFF. The CDR3 DNA follows: TGCGCCAGCAGCCAAGAAGTCACGGCCATCGGCACCGGGGAGCTGTTTTTT.

This chain uses TRBV6-1 with TRBJ2-3; D tentatively fits TRBD1 or TRBD2 (6 bases each). Trimming left V 6 bases short and J 2 bases short, with 15 bases between. This CDR3 has 15 residues. The germline CDR1 and CDR2 sequences are MNHNS and SASEGT. CDR3 bases: TGTGCCAGCAGGCTGCGGGACATCTCCACAGATACGCAGTATTTT. Translated, it gives CASRLRDISTDTQYF.

In its sample, this clonotype was seen many times. The chain couples TRBV2 to TRBJ1-2, with 12 nucleotides matching TRBD1. From germline, CDR1 is SNHLY and CDR2 FYNNEI. V lost 6 bases and J lost 5; bases outside the gene matches: 7. The CDR3 runs 15 residues. CDR3: CASSKTGQGAYGYTF. Written as DNA, the CDR3 is TGTGCCAGCAGCAAGACGGGACAGGGGGCATATGGCTACACCTTC.

This clonotype was detected only a few times. The chain has TRBV2 and TRBJ2-3; no reliable D call. Looked up from germline, CDR1 is SNHLY and CDR2 is FYNNEI. The V gene lost 5 bases and the J gene lost 3 bases, with 12 bases spanning the gap. This CDR3 spans 14 amino acids. CDR3 region: CASSNNHETDTQYF. In DNA, the CDR3 is TGTGCCAGCAGTAACAACCACGAGACAGATACGCAGTATTTT.

The sample holds a few counts of this clonotype. The chain links TRBV24-1 to TRBJ2-3; D gene uncertain. This CDR3 has 14 residues. Germline values: CDR1 KGHDR, CDR2 SFDVKD. V was cut by 4 bases and J by 3 bases, with 10 bases left in between. The CDR3 here is CATSESPTTDTQYF. CDR3 coding DNA: TGTGCCACCAGTGAATCCCCGACTACAGATACGCAGTATTTT.

This clonotype has at least ten counts. V and J are TRBV20-1 and TRBJ2-2; no clear D. V was shortened by 2 bases and J by 0 bases, with 7 bases between the two germline ends. Looked up from germline, CDR1 is DFQATT and CDR2 is SNEGSKA (reference sequence). This CDR3 is 14 amino acids long. CDR3 coding DNA: TGCAGTGCTAGAACACCCGCGAACACCGGGGAGCTGTTTTTT. It codes for CSARTPANTGELFF.

This clonotype has a count of ten or more. The rearrangement uses TRBV20-1 and TRBJ1-5; D unresolved. Germline V gene data show CDR1 as DFQATT and CDR2 as SNEGSKA (reference sequence). Trimming removed 4 bases at V and 3 bases at J, with 13 bases between. The CDR3 length is 14 residues. The CDR3 protein is CSAKLGLSNQPQHF. The DNA for the CDR3 is TGCAGTGCTAAATTAGGACTTTCCAATCAGCCCCAGCATTTT.

Notes on this clonotype: Mismatch with germline at one junction end may stem from a read error. The J gene is TRBJ2-2, the V gene TRBV3-1; D is uncertain. The V gene's germline CDR1 is LGHDT and CDR2 YNNKEL (reference sequence). The CDR3 has 12 amino acids. The CDR3 DNA sequence: TGTGCCAGCAGCCAAAGTCGCGGCTCCTGTACGTTT. Its translation: CASSQSRGSCTF.

The V gene is TRBV5-1, the J gene TRBJ1-5; tentative D call: TRBD1 (5 bases). Trimming took off 1 base at V and 7 bases at J, with 18 bases between the two ends. The CDR3 spans 16 residues. CDR1 and CDR2 from the germline V gene are SGHRS and YFSETQ. Here the CDR3 reads CASSLSPGTRGQPQHF. In DNA form, the CDR3 reads TGCGCCAGCAGCTTGTCCCCAGGGACGCGGGGACAGCCCCAGCATTTT.

The chain recombines TRBV6-1 with TRBJ2-5, with D hard to call. Germline V gene data show CDR1 as MNHNS and CDR2 as SASEGT. Trimming took off 5 bases at V and 5 bases at J, with 12 bases between the two ends. This CDR3 has 13 residues. The CDR3 nucleotides are TGTGCCAGCAGTCCACCTGGCCCGGAGACCCAGTACTTC. It yields the protein CASSPPGPETQYF.

DNA of the CDR3: TGTGCCACCAGTGATAAGGGGGAGGTTTACAATGAGCAGTTCTTC. This gives the protein CATSDKGEVYNEQFF. The chain couples TRBV24-1 to TRBJ2-1, with D perhaps matching TRBD1 or TRBD2 (6 bases each). Trimming took off 3 bases at V and 4 bases at J, with 12 bases between the two ends. The CDR3 covers 15 residues. In germline, CDR1 is KGHDR, CDR2 SFDVKD.

This clonotype has only a few counts. The chain joins TRBV6-1 to TRBJ2-7, with D possibly being TRBD1 or TRBD2 (5 bases each). V was trimmed by 6 bases and J by 0 bases, leaving 9 bases between them. The CDR3 runs to 13 residues. CDR1 is MNHNS and CDR2 is SASEGT in the germline V gene. CDR3 region: CASSRDASYEQYV. CDR3 coding DNA: TGTGCCAGCAGCCGGGACGCCTCCTACGAGCAGTACGTC.

This clonotype was counted many times. CDR3 nucleotides: TGTGCCAGCAGACCTGAAACAGGGCGCACTGAAGCTTTCTTT. This translates into CASRPETGRTEAFF. This chain joins TRBV27 and TRBJ1-1, with D perhaps matching TRBD1 (6 bases). This CDR3 spans 14 amino acids. Between the trimmed V and J ends, which lost 6 bases and 4 bases, there was a span of 15 bases. Germline V gives CDR1 MNHEY, CDR2 SMNVEV (reference sequence).

In this sample, this clonotype turned up a few times. The J gene is TRBJ2-3, the V gene TRBV29-1; 10 bases map to TRBD1. V gave up 6 bases and J gave up 3 bases; unmatched junction bases: 6. The CDR3 has 14 residues. Per germline, CDR1 SQVTM and CDR2 ANQGSEA. CDR3 coding DNA: TGCAGCGTCCTCCGGGACAGGGGTACAGATACGCAGTATTTT. Translated: CSVLRDRGTDTQYF.

This chain joins TRBV29-1 and TRBJ2-5, with a tentative D call TRBD2 (6 bases). This CDR3 contains 13 residues. Germline-derived CDR1 and CDR2 are SQVTM and ANQGSEA. V lost 0 bases and J 5 bases, leaving 10 bases between the germline ends. CDR3 DNA: TGCAGCGTTGAAGATGGAGGAGGGGAGACCCAGTACTTC. Amino acids: CSVEDGGGETQYF.